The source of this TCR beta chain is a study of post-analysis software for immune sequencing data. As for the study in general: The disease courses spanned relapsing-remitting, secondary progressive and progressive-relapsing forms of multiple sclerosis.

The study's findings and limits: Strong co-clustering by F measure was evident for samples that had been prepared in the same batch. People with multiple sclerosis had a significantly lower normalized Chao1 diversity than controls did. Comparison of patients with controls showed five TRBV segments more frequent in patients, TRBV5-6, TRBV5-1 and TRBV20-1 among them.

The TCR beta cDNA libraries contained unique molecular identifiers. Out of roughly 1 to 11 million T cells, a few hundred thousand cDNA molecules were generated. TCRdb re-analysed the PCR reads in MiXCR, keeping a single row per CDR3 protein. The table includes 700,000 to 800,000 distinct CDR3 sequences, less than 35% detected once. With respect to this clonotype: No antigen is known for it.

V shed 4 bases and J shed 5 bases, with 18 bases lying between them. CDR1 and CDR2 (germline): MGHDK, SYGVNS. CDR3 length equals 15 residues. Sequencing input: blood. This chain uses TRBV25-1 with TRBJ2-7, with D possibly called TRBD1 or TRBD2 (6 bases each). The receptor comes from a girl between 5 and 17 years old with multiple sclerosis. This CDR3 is CASSGVGGPEDEQYF. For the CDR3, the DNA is TGTGCCAGCAGTGGGGTAGGGGGGCCTGAGGACGAGCAGTACTTC.